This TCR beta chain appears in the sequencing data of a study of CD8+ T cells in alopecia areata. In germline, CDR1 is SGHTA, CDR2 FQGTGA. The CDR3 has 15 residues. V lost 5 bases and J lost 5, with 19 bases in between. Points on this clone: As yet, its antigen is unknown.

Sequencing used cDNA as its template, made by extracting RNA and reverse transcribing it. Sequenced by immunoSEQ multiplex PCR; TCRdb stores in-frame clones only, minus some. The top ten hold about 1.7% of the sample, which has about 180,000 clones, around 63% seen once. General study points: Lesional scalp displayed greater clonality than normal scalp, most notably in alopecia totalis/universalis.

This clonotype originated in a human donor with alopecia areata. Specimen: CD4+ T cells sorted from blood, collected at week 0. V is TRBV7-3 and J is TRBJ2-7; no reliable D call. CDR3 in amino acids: CASSPTSAQRNEQYF. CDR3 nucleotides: TGTGCCAGCAGCCCGACATCCGCCCAGAGAAACGAGCAGTACTTC.